This T cell receptor (beta chain) stems from a study of blood T cell repertoires in COVID-19. At the level of the study: Samples taken during acute and convalescent COVID-19 were collected in the United States, Italy and Spain. T cells, B-cell-depleted T cells, or PBMCs provided the cDNA or gDNA that served as material.

In the authors' methods: Estimation of nucleated cell counts relied on the amplification of reference gene primers. Repertoires were generated with immunoSEQ multiplex PCR, while TCRdb's copy carries only in-frame clones and drops some. V and J calls and clone size are copied from that table; D and trimming were computed from the DNA. The table records about 110,000 clones, approximately 80% of them present only once. Losses at the gene ends were 0 bases for V and 6 bases for J; bases not matched to a gene: 4. CDR1 and CDR2 (germline): SGHRS, YFSETQ. This CDR3 has 15 amino acids. The chain carries TRBV5-1 and TRBJ1-5; 9 bases map to TRBD1. Sequencing was carried out using peripheral blood. This TCR derives from a woman in her fifties or sixties with acute or convalescent COVID-19. CDR3 sequence (DNA): TGCGCCAGCAGCTTGGACAGGGGGCAGGGTCAGCCCCAGCATTTT. Translated, it gives CASSLDRGQGQPQHF.